One and the same sample provided the 9 T cell receptor beta chains below, sequenced in a study of blood T cell repertoires in COVID-19. TCRdb keeps only in-frame clones here, not all; method: immunoSEQ multiplex PCR. The data hold a few hundred thousand clones, with roughly 90% observed a single time. The sequenced sample consisted of peripheral blood. These receptor sequences come from a woman under 40 with COVID-19, enrolled during active disease.

CDR3 sequence: CASSPEPGLAGGGDEQYV. The CDR3 bases are TGCGCCAGCAGCCCGGAGCCGGGACTAGCGGGAGGGGGGGACGAGCAGTACGTC. V gene TRBV4-1 combines with J gene TRBJ2-7; 16 bases align to TRBD2. Trimming cost V 4 bases and J 5 bases; bases outside gene matches: 11. The CDR3 spans 18 residues. The germline gives CDR1 MGHRA, CDR2 YSYEKL.

On this clone itself: One end of the junction is discordant with germline, which a read error may explain. The rearrangement joins TRBV7-7 to TRBJ2-2; TRBD1 agrees at 7 bases. Germline values: CDR1 SSHAT, CDR2 FNYEAQ (reference sequence). The CDR3 runs 14 residues. CDR3 coding DNA: TGTGCTAGCAGCTCTACGACAGGGACCGGGGAGCTGTTTTTT. Amino acid sequence: CASSSTTGTGELFF.

The CDR3 DNA reads as TGCGCCAGCAGCTTAGACGAGGGTGGGGAGCCCCAGCATTTT. It is translated as CASSLDEGGEPQHF. The chain is built from TRBV5-1 and TRBJ1-5; D unresolved. Germline V gives CDR1 SGHRS, CDR2 YFSETQ. The V and J ends lost 2 bases and 8 bases respectively, with 14 bases between them. CDR3 length: 14 amino acids.

The rearrangement uses TRBV5-4 and TRBJ2-5; D call uncertain. Germline CDR1 is SGHNT and CDR2 is YYREEE (reference sequence). The CDR3 is made up of 17 amino acids. The V end lost 0 bases, the J end lost 7 bases, and 22 bases lay between the germline ends. CDR3: CASSLDVSATRAGTQYF. In DNA form, the CDR3 reads TGTGCCAGCAGCTTGGATGTTTCAGCAACCCGAGCAGGGACCCAGTACTTC.

J is TRBJ2-1 and V is TRBV30; a weak D match, TRBD1 (6 bases). Trimming pared 0 bases from V and 5 bases from J, leaving 11 bases between. Germline V gene sequence: CDR1 GTSNPN, CDR2 SVGIG (reference sequence). CDR3 size: 14 residues. Here the CDR3 reads CAWSVIRGNNEQFF. The CDR3 coding sequence is TGTGCCTGGAGTGTAATCAGGGGTAACAATGAGCAGTTCTTC.

This clone was seen a single time. V gene TRBV5-1 combines with J gene TRBJ2-2; no firm D call. The CDR3 covers 14 residues. V lost 2 bases and J lost 4, with 9 bases in between. Germline CDR1 SGHRS, CDR2 YFSETQ. The CDR3 DNA sequence: TGCGCCAGCAGCTTCCTTTCTCCCACCGGGGAGCTGTTTTTT. This translates into CASSFLSPTGELFF.

The chain links TRBV24-1 to TRBJ2-5; 9 nucleotides align to TRBD1. V was clipped by 0 bases and J by 4 bases; unmatched bases: 8. Germline V gene data show CDR1 as KGHDR and CDR2 as SFDVKD. The CDR3 length is 17 residues. The CDR3 DNA is TGTGCCACCAGTGATTTGCAACCGGGACAGGGCTTAGAGACCCAGTACTTC. It yields the protein CATSDLQPGQGLETQYF.

The chain carries TRBV2 and TRBJ1-1; 10 bases align to TRBD1. Per germline, CDR1 SNHLY and CDR2 FYNNEI. The CDR3 is 15 amino acids. V dropped 8 bases and J dropped 2; count of bases not matched to a gene: 8. CDR3 sequence: CASPWDRGSNTEAFF. Here the CDR3 DNA reads TGTGCCAGCCCCTGGGACAGGGGATCTAACACTGAAGCTTTCTTT.

The chain couples TRBV2 to TRBJ2-7; TRBD2 matches 12 bases. V lost 4 bases and J lost 3; bases outside the gene matches: 4. This CDR3 region has 15 residues. The germline V gene has CDR1 SNHLY and CDR2 FYNNEI. The CDR3 region is CASSASGGGSYEQYF. CDR3 DNA: TGTGCCAGCAGTGCTAGCGGGGGGGGAAGCTACGAGCAGTACTTC.